The following is a T cell receptor beta chain sequence with its context. This clone occurred a few times. No cognate antigen has been identified for it. As a mouse receptor, it takes its gene names and germline sequences from the mouse. The read terminates 4 residues ahead of where the CDR3 ends, so the germline J gene completes it. Spanning cysteine to phenylalanine, the CDR3 consists of 17 amino acids. The DNA shown is the part of the CDR3 that was read: 39 bases, in frame from base 1. V trim: 4 bases; J trim: 3 bases; unmatched bases: 8. Per the germline V gene (reference sequence), NSQYPW is the CDR1 and LRSPGD is the CDR2. Cells from mouse cutaneous lymph nodes were pooled, stained for CD4, CD8alpha, NKG2D, NKG2ACE and other markers, and then sorted on a BD Influx. This entry is derived from a study of CD8+ T cells in alopecia areata (dated by TCRdb to about 2018). Turning to the overall study: Skin from C3H/HeJ donors with spontaneous alopecia (6-12 months old) was grafted onto female C3H/HeJ recipients that were roughly 7-11 weeks old. In humans, TCRbeta sequencing was performed on scalp tissue and on sorted CD4+ and CD8+ peripheral blood T cells from healthy controls and from patients with patchy or totalis/universalis alopecia areata. TCRbeta CDR3 regions were amplified by immunoSEQ multiplex PCR using 35 Vbeta forward and 13 Jbeta reverse primers. RNA was obtained with the PAXgene miRNA kit for fixed scalp, the miRNeasy kit for PBMCs, and the RNeasy kit for mouse skin. The study used high-throughput TCRbeta sequencing to examine T cell clonal expansion in alopecia areata, in both the C3H/HeJ mouse model and human patients. Clonality in the scalp was compared among normal scalp (n=4), patchy alopecia areata scalp (n=8), and alopecia totalis/universalis scalp (n=8).

General conclusions and limits of the study: Scalp TCR repertoire analysis is complicated because resident alphabeta T cells in normal human skin are also sequenced, whereas mouse skin is dominated by gammadelta T cells. Compared with normal scalp, lesional scalp had higher clonality and more expanded CD8+ clones, particularly in alopecia totalis/universalis, a pattern that suggests antigenic drive. TCR sequences shared between patients were less clear than in mice, possibly partly because of HLA diversity in the patient population.

The method behind the library was the immunoSEQ multiplex PCR assay. RNA was extracted from all samples and reverse transcribed into cDNA, which served as template for TCR sequencing. SuperScript III was used for first-strand cDNA synthesis, primed with a 2:1 mix of oligo-dT and random hexamers. A synthetic immune receptor repertoire was used to assess amplification bias, and residual bias was removed computationally. Libraries were sequenced on Illumina HiSeq with 60 bp reads covering the CDR3, read from J toward V. On the study's bioinformatics: Raw reads were preprocessed for error removal, and CDR3 was defined according to IMGT conventions as running from the conserved cysteine to phenylalanine. Clonality was computed by normalizing Shannon entropy by log2 of the number of productive unique TCRs and subtracting the result from 1. Whether scalp clones were CD4 or CD8 was inferred by matching scalp TCRbeta sequences against CD4 and CD8 repertoires sorted from blood. TCRdb took over this immuneACCESS table, retaining in-frame rearrangements with V and J assigned. Such tables are incomplete; in checked studies, under half of the missing clones stem from an unresolved V gene, and the remainder is unexplained. The V and J calls and the clone size are those of that table, but D and trimming were determined from the DNA. For this sample, fewer than 7,500 clones are listed, none of them singletons. The top ten hold approximately 30% of the sample.

The chain was built from TRBV1 and TRBJ2-1, and TRBD2 matches 11 of the central bases. Material: CD8+ T cells sorted from a lymph node. This clonotype was sampled from a C3H/HeJ mouse with alopecia areata. Regarding MHC type, mice of this strain are H2-k. The DNA read from the CDR3 is TGCACCTGCAGTGTCGGGACTGGGGGACGCGGCTATGCT. Translated, it reads CTCSVGTGGRGYA. The CDR3 as a whole reads CTCSVGTGGRGYAEQFF.